This T cell receptor beta chain was sequenced for a study of blood T cells in healthy people across ages. This clonotype appeared many times. Its antigen remains unidentified. Per sample, a minimum of 6 million PBMCs were isolated. The CDR3 contains 13 residues. Trimming left V 7 bases short and J 5 bases short, with 18 bases between. Germline assignment: CDR1 SQVTM and CDR2 ANQGSEA. Primers used in a second PCR of about 6 to 11 cycles were a sample-barcoded 5' primer and a J-beta primer mix. Each CDR3 protein gets one entry after TCRdb re-called the 5' RACE reads with MiXCR. The table records roughly 790,000 distinct CDR3 sequences, about 40% of them present only once. Whole-study results and caveats: Significant beta diversity loss was already apparent by age roughly 44, declining roughly linearly.

The V call is TRBV29-1, the J call TRBJ2-7; D unclear. The source of this sequence is a woman in her sixties in good health. Sequencing input: blood. CDR3 nucleotides: TGCAGCGCCGGAGTGCCCGGGTCCAACGAGCAGTACTTC. Its translation: CSAGVPGSNEQYF.